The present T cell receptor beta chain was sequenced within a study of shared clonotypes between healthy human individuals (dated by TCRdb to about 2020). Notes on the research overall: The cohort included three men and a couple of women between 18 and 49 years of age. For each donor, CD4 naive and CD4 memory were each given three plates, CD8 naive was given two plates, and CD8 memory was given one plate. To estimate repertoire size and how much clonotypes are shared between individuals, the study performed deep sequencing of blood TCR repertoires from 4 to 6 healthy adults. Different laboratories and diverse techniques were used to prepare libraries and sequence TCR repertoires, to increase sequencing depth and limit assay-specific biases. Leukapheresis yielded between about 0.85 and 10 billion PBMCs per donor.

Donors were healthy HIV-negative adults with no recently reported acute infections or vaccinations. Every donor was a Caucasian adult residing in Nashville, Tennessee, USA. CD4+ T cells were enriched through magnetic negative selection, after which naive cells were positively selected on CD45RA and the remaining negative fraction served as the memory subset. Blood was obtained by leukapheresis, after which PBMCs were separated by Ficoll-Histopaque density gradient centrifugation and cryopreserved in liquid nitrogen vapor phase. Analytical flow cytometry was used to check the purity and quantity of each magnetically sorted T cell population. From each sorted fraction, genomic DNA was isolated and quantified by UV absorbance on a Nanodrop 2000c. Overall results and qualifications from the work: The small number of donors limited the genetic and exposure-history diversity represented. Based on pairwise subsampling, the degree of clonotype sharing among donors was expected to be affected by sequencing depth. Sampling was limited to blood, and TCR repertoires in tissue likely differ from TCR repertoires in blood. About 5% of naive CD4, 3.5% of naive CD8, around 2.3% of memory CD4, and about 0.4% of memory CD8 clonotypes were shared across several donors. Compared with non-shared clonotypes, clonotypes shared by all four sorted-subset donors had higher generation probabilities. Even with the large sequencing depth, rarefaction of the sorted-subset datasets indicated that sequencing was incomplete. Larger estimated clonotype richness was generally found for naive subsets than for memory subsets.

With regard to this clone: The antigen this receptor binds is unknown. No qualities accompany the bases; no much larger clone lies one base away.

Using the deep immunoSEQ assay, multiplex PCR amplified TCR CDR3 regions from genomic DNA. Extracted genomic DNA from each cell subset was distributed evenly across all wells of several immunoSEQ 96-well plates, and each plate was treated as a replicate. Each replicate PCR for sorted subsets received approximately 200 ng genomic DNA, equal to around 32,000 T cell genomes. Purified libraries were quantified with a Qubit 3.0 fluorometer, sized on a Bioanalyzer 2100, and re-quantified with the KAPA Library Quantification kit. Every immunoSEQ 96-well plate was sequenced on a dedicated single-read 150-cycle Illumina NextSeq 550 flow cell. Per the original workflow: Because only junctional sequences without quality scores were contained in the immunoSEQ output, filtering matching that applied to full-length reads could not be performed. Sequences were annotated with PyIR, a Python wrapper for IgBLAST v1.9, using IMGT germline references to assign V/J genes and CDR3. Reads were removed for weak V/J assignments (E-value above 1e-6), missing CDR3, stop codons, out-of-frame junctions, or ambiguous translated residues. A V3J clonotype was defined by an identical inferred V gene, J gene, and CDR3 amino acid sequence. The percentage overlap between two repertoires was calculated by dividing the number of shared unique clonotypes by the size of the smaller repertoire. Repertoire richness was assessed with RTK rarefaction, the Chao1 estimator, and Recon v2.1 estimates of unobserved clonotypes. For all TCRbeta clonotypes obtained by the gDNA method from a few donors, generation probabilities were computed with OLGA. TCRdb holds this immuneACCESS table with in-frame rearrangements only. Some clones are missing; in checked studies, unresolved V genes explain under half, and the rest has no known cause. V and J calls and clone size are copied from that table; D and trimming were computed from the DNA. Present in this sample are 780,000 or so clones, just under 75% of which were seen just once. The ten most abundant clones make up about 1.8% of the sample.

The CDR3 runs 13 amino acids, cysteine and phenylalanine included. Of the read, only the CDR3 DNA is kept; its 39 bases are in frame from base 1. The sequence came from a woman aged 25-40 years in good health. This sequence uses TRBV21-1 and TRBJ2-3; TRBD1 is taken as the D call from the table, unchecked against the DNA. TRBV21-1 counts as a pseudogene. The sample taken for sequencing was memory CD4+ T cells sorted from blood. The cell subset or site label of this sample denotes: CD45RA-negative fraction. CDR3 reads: CAVNRVKFDTQYF. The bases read TGTGCCGTAAACAGGGTTAAGTTCGATACGCAGTATTTT.